This TCR beta chain was recorded in a study of blood T cell repertoires in COVID-19. The wider study: Collection of acute and convalescent COVID-19 samples took place in the United States, Italy and Spain. Nucleic acid was either cDNA or gDNA, and it came from T cells, B-cell-depleted T cells, or PBMCs.

Sequencing was performed with immunoSEQ multiplex PCR; in TCRdb, only in-frame clones are kept and a portion is missing. The sample yields about 67,000 clones, around 87% seen once. The sequence came from a middle-aged man with active COVID-19. Sequenced: peripheral blood.

CDR3: CASSIAGGQSLREQYF. In nucleotides, the CDR3 is TGTGCCAGTAGTATAGCAGGGGGACAGTCACTTAGGGAGCAGTACTTC. This chain uses TRBV19 with TRBJ2-7; TRBD1 matches at 7 bases. This CDR3 has 16 amino acids. V shed 1 base and J 7 bases; nucleotides not matched to a gene: 13. The V gene's germline CDR1 is LNHDA and CDR2 SQIVND (reference sequence). Full variable domain (rest looked up from reference TRBV19 and TRBJ2-7): DGGITQSPKYLFRKEGQNVTLSCEQNLNHDAMYWYRQDPGQGLRLIYYSQIVNDFQKGDIAEGYSVSREKKESFPLTVTSAQKNPTAFYLCASSIAGGQSLREQYFGPGTRLTVT.